Presented here are 15 T cell receptor beta chains from one specimen sequenced in a study of cytomegalovirus exposure and HLA in healthy donors. The PCR used 60 Vbeta and 13 Jbeta primers. TCRdb's copy holds only in-frame clones and misses some; the assay was immunoSEQ multiplex PCR. The data show roughly 220,000 clones, and the top ten clones hold over 0.95%. Sample: PBMCs. The receptors here all came from a girl aged 2-10 years in good health and CMV-seropositive.

This sequence joins TRBV2 and TRBJ2-6, with a weak D call TRBD1 (7 bases). Germline V lookup: CDR1 SNHLY, CDR2 FYNNEI. Trimming stripped 0 bases from V and 0 bases from J, with 15 bases between. The CDR3 is 19 amino acids. For the CDR3, the DNA is TGTGCCAGCAGTGAAGCGAGGGGGGACAGTTTCTCTGGGGCCAACGTCCTGACTTTC. Amino acids: CASSEARGDSFSGANVLTF.

The chain has TRBV5-4 and TRBJ1-3, with no clear D. The V and J ends lost 4 bases and 4 bases respectively, with 18 bases between them. Germline lookup yields CDR1 SGHNT and CDR2 YYREEE (reference sequence). This CDR3 spans 16 amino acids. The DNA of the CDR3 is TGTGCCAGCAGCACCGGCGGTTGGTTGTCCGGAAACACCATATATTTT. This gives the protein CASSTGGWLSGNTIYF.

This rearrangement joins TRBV6-5 to TRBJ2-1; the match to TRBD2 covers 8 bases. V was pared by 0 bases and J by 10 bases, with 8 bases of the junction left unmatched. The CDR3 covers 15 residues. The germline V gene encodes CDR1 MNHEY and CDR2 SVGAGI. The CDR3 is CASSYSRAGVWEQFF. The DNA of the CDR3 is TGTGCCAGCAGTTACTCAAGAGCGGGAGTATGGGAGCAGTTCTTC.

The chain combines TRBV29-1 with TRBJ2-3; 10 bases match TRBD2. Germline loops: CDR1 SQVTM, CDR2 ANQGSEA. CDR3 length: 15 residues. V was pared by 7 bases and J by 1 base, with 8 bases of the junction left unmatched. The CDR3, as DNA: TGCAGCGCCCCCCCCGGACTAGCGGGCACAGATACGCAGTATTTT. This codes for CSAPPGLAGTDTQYF.

The J gene is TRBJ2-3, the V gene TRBV6-1; perhaps TRBD1 as D (5 bases). V was trimmed by 6 bases and J by 0 bases, leaving 10 bases between them. From germline, CDR1 is MNHNS and CDR2 SASEGT. The CDR3 is 14 residues long. The CDR3 nucleotides read TGTGCCAGCAGGGATCAGGGTAGCACAGATACGCAGTATTTT. Protein sequence: CASRDQGSTDTQYF.

CDR3 sequence reads: CASSLLTGEVANVLTF. CDR3 bases: TGTGCCAGCAGTTTACTGACAGGGGAAGTCGCCAACGTCCTGACTTTC. The rearrangement links TRBV28 to TRBJ2-6; 8 positions match TRBD1. V shed 2 bases, J shed 7 bases, and the junction held 7 bases outside the gene matches. There are 16 residues in the CDR3. The germline CDR1 and CDR2 sequences are MDHEN and SYDVKM.

The chain couples TRBV13 to TRBJ2-5, with a possible D match to TRBD2 (6 bases). With 5 bases removed from V and 5 bases from J, the gap between germline ends came to 15 bases. The CDR3 has 14 amino acids. Germline loops: CDR1 PRHDT, CDR2 FYEKMQ (reference sequence). The chain's CDR3 is CASSPPGTEETQYF. The DNA of the CDR3 is TGTGCCAGCAGCCCACCTGGGACTGAGGAGACCCAGTACTTC.

The J gene is TRBJ1-5, the V gene TRBV6-1, with TRBD1 as a possible D gene (5 bases). V was clipped by 2 bases and J by 9 bases, with 14 bases between them. The length of the CDR3 is 14 residues. Germline CDR1 is MNHNS and CDR2 is SASEGT. The CDR3 DNA reads TGTGCCAGCAGTGAACGGGGGGGGAAGGGGCCCCAGCATTTT. Protein product: CASSERGGKGPQHF.

The gene calls are TRBV7-9 and TRBJ1-2, with D hard to call. V was trimmed by 5 bases and J by 2 bases, leaving 12 bases between them. The germline V gene has CDR1 SEHNR and CDR2 FQNEAQ (reference sequence). This CDR3 region has 14 residues. Here the CDR3 reads CASSPPGVNYGYTF. CDR3 in DNA: TGTGCCAGCAGCCCACCGGGAGTGAACTATGGCTACACCTTC.

The V and J genes are TRBV9 and TRBJ1-1, with 9 bases identical to TRBD1. The V gene's germline CDR1 is SGDLS and CDR2 YYNGEE. This CDR3 has 18 amino acids. The J segment lost 4 bases and the V segment lost 4 bases, leaving 17 bases of the junction unmatched. CDR3 sequence: CASSSTAGTGLAGTEAFF. The CDR3 DNA reads as TGTGCCAGCAGCTCGACCGCCGGGACAGGGCTAGCCGGCACTGAAGCTTTCTTT. Full variable domain (missing parts from reference TRBV9 and TRBJ1-1): DSGVTQTPKHLITATGQRVTLRCSPRSGDLSVYWYQQSLDQGLQFLIQYYNGEERAKGNILERFSAQQFPDLHSELNLSSLELGDSALYFCASSSTAGTGLAGTEAFFGQGTRLTVV.

The rearrangement links TRBV11-2 to TRBJ1-2; 7 bases agree with TRBD1. V trimming: 5 bases; J trimming: 0 bases; junction bases outside the gene matches: 6. Germline CDR1 is SGHAT and CDR2 is FQNNGV. The CDR3 is 15 amino acids. In nucleotides, the CDR3 is TGTGCCAGCAGCCCAGGGACAGCTCCTAACTATGGCTACACCTTC. It yields the protein CASSPGTAPNYGYTF.

This rearrangement joins TRBV7-3 to TRBJ2-5; D is ambiguous. The better agreement between TRBJ2-7 and the DNA end casts doubt on the J call. Germline V lookup: CDR1 SGHTA, CDR2 FQGTGA. This CDR3 spans 15 amino acids. CDR3 sequence (DNA): TGTGCCAGCAGCTCGGTTGGCGGCAACTCCTACGAGCAGTACTTC. The encoded protein is CASSSVGGNSYEQYF.

V is TRBV25-1 and J is TRBJ2-7; D is possibly TRBD2 (6 bases). Trimming took 8 bases from V and 3 from J, leaving 20 bases between them. The germline gives CDR1 MGHDK, CDR2 SYGVNS. The CDR3 spans 15 residues. The CDR3 DNA reads as TGTGCCAGCGCTCTTTGGACTCCCGGGAGCTACGAGCAGTACTTC. Protein sequence: CASALWTPGSYEQYF.

The V and J genes are TRBV10-3 and TRBJ2-3, with 10 bases identical to TRBD1. V shed 6 bases and J 6 bases; nucleotides not matched to a gene: 3. The V gene's germline CDR1 is ENHRY and CDR2 SYGVKD. The length of the CDR3 is 13 residues. The CDR3 sequence is CAIRGTGADTQYF. In DNA form, the CDR3 reads TGTGCCATCAGAGGGACAGGGGCCGATACGCAGTATTTT.

The chain is built from TRBV19 and TRBJ2-5; D is perhaps TRBD2 (6 bases). Germline lookup yields CDR1 LNHDA and CDR2 SQIVND (reference sequence). V was clipped by 3 bases and J by 5 bases, with 19 bases between them. The CDR3 extends over 16 amino acids. CDR3 sequence (DNA): TGTGCCAGTAGTATGCCCTTACGGGGGTCCGGGGAGACCCAGTACTTC. Protein product: CASSMPLRGSGETQYF. Full variable domain (remainder filled in from reference TRBV19 and TRBJ2-5): DGGITQSPKYLFRKEGQNVTLSCEQNLNHDAMYWYRQDPGQGLRLIYYSQIVNDFQKGDIAEGYSVSREKKESFPLTVTSAQKNPTAFYLCASSMPLRGSGETQYFGPGTRLLVL.